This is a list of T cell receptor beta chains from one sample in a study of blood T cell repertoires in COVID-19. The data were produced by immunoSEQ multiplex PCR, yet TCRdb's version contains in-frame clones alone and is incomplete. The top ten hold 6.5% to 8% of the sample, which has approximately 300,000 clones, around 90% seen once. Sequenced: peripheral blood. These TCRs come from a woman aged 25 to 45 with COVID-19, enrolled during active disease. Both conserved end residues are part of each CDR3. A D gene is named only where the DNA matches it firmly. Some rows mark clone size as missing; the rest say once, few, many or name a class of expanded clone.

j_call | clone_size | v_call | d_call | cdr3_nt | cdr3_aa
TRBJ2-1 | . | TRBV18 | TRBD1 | TGTGCCAGCTCACGACCAGGACAGGGATACAATGAGCAGTTCTTC | CASSRPGQGYNEQFF
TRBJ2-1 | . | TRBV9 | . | TGTGCCAGCAGCTTCTTCGACAGCAGCCCTTTCCTCTACAATGAGCAGTTCTTC | CASSFFDSSPFLYNEQFF
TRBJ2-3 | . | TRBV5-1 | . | TGCGCCAGCAGCTTAGCTCAACGAGATACGCAGTATTTT | CASSLAQRDTQYF
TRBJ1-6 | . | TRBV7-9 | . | TGTGCCAGCAGCTCACCAGGGGCCTTTAATTCACCCCTCCACTTT | CASSSPGAFNSPLHF
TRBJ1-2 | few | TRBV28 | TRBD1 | TGTGCCAGCAGTAGGGCCGGACAGGGGTTCGGAGGCTACACCTTC | CASSRAGQGFGGYTF
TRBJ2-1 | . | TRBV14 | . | TGTGCCAGCAGCCAAGAATCCGGCCAGGGATTCTACAATGAGCAGTTCTTC | CASSQESGQGFYNEQFF
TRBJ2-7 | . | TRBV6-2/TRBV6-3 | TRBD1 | TGTGCCAGCAGTTACGCCACCTACAGGGGCTACGAGCAGTACTTC | CASSYATYRGYEQYF
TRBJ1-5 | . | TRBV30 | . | TGTGCCTGGGAGGCGGGGGATCAGCCCCAGCATTTT | CAWEAGDQPQHF
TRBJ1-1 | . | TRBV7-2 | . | TGTGCCAGCAGCTTCCGACTGCGGAGCGGCACTGAAGCTTTCTTT | CASSFRLRSGTEAFF
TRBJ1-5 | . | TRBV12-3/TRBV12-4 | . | TGTGCCACCTCTCAGGGCAATCAGCCCCAGCATTTT | CATSQGNQPQHF
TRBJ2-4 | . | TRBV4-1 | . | TGCGCCAGCAGCCAAGATGGGGGACTGGCCAAAAACATTCAGTACTTC | CASSQDGGLAKNIQYF
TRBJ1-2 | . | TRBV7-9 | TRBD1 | TGTGCCAGCAGCTTATCAGGGGGCAGCTTTTCTGGCTACACCTTC | CASSLSGGSFSGYTF
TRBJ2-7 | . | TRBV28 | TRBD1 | TGTGCCAGCAGTCCAGGTCCGACAGGGAACTACGAGCAGTACTTC | CASSPGPTGNYEQYF
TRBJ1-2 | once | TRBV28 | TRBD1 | TGTGCCAGCAGTTTAGATCGCGACAGGGTTAACTATGGCTACACCTTC | CASSLDRDRVNYGYTF
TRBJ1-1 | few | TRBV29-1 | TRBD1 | TGCAGCGTGGGACAGGCAGGTGAAGCTTTCTTT | CSVGQAGEAFF
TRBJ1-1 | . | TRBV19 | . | TGTGCCAGTAGTATAGGAGGAGGGATGAACACTGAAGCTTTCTTT | CASSIGGGMNTEAFF
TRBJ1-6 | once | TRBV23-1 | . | TGCGCCAGCATCTACCGAGGGAAGAATTCACCCCTCCACTTT | CASIYRGKNSPLHF
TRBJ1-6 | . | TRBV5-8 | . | TGTGCCAGCAGCCGGGCGGGGGACTCCTATAATTCACCCCTCCACTTT | CASSRAGDSYNSPLHF
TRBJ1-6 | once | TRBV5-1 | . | TGCGCCAGCAGCCGAGAGACAACTATGGGAGTAAACCATTCACCCCTCCACTTT | CASSRETTMGVNHSPLHF
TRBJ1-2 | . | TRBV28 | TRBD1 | TGTGCCAGCAGTTTCCCGCAGGGGGCTAGCTATGGCTACACCTTC | CASSFPQGASYGYTF
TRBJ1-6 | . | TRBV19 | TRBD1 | TGTGCCAGTAGTGGGACAGGGCCCGGGGACTCACCCCTCCACTTT | CASSGTGPGDSPLHF
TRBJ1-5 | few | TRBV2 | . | TGTGCCAGCCTTCGGGAGGCCGGCCAGCCCCAGCATTTT | CASLREAGQPQHF
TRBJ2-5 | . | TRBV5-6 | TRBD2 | TGTGCCAGCAGCGGCGGGGCGGGGGTGCAAGAGACCCAGTACTTC | CASSGGAGVQETQYF
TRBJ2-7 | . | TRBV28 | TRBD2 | TGTGCCAGCAGTTTAGGCGGGAGACTCTACGAGCAGTACTTC | CASSLGGRLYEQYF
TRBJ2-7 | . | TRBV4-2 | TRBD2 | TGTGCCAGCAGCCAAGAAATACTAGCGACCTACGAGCAGTACTTC | CASSQEILATYEQYF
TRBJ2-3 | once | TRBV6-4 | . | TGTGCCAGCAGTGTAGAGGGAGGAGATACGCAGTATTTT | CASSVEGGDTQYF
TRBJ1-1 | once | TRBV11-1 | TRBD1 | TGTGCCAGCAGCATTACAGGGGACACTGAAGCTTTCTTT | CASSITGDTEAFF
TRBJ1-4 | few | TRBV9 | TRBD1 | TGTGCCAGCAGCTTACGACAGGGAGAAACTAATGAAAAACTGTTTTTT | CASSLRQGETNEKLFF
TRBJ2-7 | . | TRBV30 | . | TGTGCCTGGGGAGGAGCCTACGAGCAGTACTTC | CAWGGAYEQYF
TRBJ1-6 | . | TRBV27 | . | TGTGCCAGCACCTCAGGACACGTTAGTTCCTATAATTCACCCCTCCACTTT | CASTSGHVSSYNSPLHF
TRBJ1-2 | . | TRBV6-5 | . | TGTGCCAGCAGTTACTCCACAGAGCTTGCTGGCTACACCTTC | CASSYSTELAGYTF
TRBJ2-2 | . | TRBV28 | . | TGTGCCAGCAGTTTCTTTACGGGTACCGGGGAGCTGTTTTTT | CASSFFTGTGELFF
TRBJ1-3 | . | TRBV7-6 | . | TGTGCCAGCAGCCATCCTGGAAACACCATATATTTT | CASSHPGNTIYF
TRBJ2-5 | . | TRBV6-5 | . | TGTGCCAGCACCCACAGGTCTCATGGGGAGACCCAGTACTTC | CASTHRSHGETQYF
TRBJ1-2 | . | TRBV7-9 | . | TGTGCCAGCAGCTCCTCCTATGGCTACACCTTC | CASSSSYGYTF
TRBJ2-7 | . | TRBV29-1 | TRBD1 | TGCAGCGTTGTCCGGGACAGTGAGTCCTACGAGCAGTACTTC | CSVVRDSESYEQYF
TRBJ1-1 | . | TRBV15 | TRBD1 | TGTGCCACCAGCATAGGGACAGGGCATTTGAACACTGAAGCTTTCTTT | CATSIGTGHLNTEAFF
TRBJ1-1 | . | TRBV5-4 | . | TGTGCCAGCAGTTTCGGAGGGGAAATGAACACTGAAGCTTTCTTT | CASSFGGEMNTEAFF
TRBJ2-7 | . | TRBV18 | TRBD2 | TGTGCCAGCTCACCACGGAGCGGGGGTTTGGCCGAGCAGTACTTC | CASSPRSGGLAEQYF
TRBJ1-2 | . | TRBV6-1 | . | TGTGCCAGCAGTGAACCCCCTTTGACACTCTATGGCTACACCTTC | CASSEPPLTLYGYTF
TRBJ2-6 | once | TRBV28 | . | TGTGCCAGCAGAACAGGGTCTGGGGCCAACGTCCTGACTTTC | CASRTGSGANVLTF
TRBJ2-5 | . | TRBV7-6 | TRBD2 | TGTGCCAGCAGCCAAAGACTAGCGGGGGGAGAGACCCAGTACTTC | CASSQRLAGGETQYF
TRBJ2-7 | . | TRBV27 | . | TGTGCCACTTCCTATAGCGAGACCTCCTACGAGCAGTACTTC | CATSYSETSYEQYF
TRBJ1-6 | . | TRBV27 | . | TGTGCCAGCAGTCGAGGACAGATTAATTCACCCCTCCACTTT | CASSRGQINSPLHF
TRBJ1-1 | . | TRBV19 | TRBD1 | TGTGCCAGTAGCATCCAGACAGGGGGTGGGAACACTGAAGCTTTCTTT | CASSIQTGGGNTEAFF
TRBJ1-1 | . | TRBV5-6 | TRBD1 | TGTGCCAGCAGCCCACAGGGGCAGAAAGCTTTCTTT | CASSPQGQKAFF
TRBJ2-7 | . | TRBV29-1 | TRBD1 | TGCAGCGTCGCCCGGGGGACAGGGGGCTCCCACGAGCAGTACTTC | CSVARGTGGSHEQYF
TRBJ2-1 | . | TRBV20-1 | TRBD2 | TGCAGTGCTAGTGAGAGGCGGGAGCCCCGGAGCTCCTACAATGAGCAGTTCTTC | CSASERREPRSSYNEQFF
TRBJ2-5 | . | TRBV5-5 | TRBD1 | TGTGCCAGCAGCCCCATAGCCCTCCGGGACAGGGATAAGACCCAGTACTTC | CASSPIALRDRDKTQYF
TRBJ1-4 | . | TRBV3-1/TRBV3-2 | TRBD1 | TGTGCCAGCAGCCAAGGTCAGGGGGTCCCTAATGAAAAACTGTTTTTT | CASSQGQGVPNEKLFF